The clone carrying this T cell receptor (beta chain) was detected only a few times. Antigen specificity is unknown. The data were obtained in a study of T cells in localized non-small cell lung cancer. Study-wide findings and caveats: When the top 100 tumor clones were examined, a median about 60 of them also appeared in the adjacent lung, which was paired and uninvolved.

Repertoires were generated with immunoSEQ multiplex PCR, while TCRdb's copy carries only in-frame clones and drops some. In the table there are about 40,000 clones, around 81% of which are singletons. Germline V gives CDR1 SGHRS, CDR2 YFSETQ. The CDR3 has 14 residues. V lost 1 base, J lost 7 bases, and 14 bases lay in between. The J gene is TRBJ1-2, the V gene TRBV5-1; D may be TRBD1 (5 bases). The sample here was peripheral blood mononuclear cells, taken before any cancer treatment. This sequence originates from a male donor aged 60 or older with stage II lung adenocarcinoma. The CDR3 DNA sequence: TGCGCCAGCAGCTTGTCCCAGGGCAACGCTGGCTACACCTTC. It encodes CASSLSQGNAGYTF.